The entry below gives a single T cell receptor (beta chain) sequence along with its context. Its specificity is unknown. Unique molecular identifiers were present on cDNA, and template switching added a universal primer site. TCRdb processed the 5' RACE reads anew with MiXCR; each CDR3 protein has one entry. Here the sample spans about 890,000 distinct CDR3 sequences, roughly an eighth being singletons. The sample is drawn from a study of identical twins. The study, taken as a whole, reports: Cross-sectional statistics underpinned the conclusions; the same donors were not followed.

The V end was cut by 4 bases, the J end by 3 bases, with 18 bases between. Germline CDR1 and CDR2: SEHNR and FQNEAQ (reference sequence). The length of the CDR3 is 17 residues. The sample was also linked to a second study, of yellow fever vaccine responses in identical twins.

The sequencing sample was made of PBMCs. This receptor was obtained from a woman aged 18-29 years in good health. The chain has TRBV7-9 and TRBJ2-2, with D tentatively TRBD2 (5 bases). CDR3 residues: CASSSDLVTTHTGELFF. CDR3 in DNA: TGTGCCAGCAGCTCGGACCTAGTGACTACGCACACCGGGGAGCTGTTTTTT.